Listed here are 26 T cell receptor beta chains from one sample, sequenced in a study of blood T cell repertoires in COVID-19. Using immunoSEQ multiplex PCR, the repertoire was profiled, and TCRdb retains in-frame clones only, with some absent. The sample includes 180,000 or so clones, around 86% of them seen just once. The sequencing input was peripheral blood. The receptors here all came from a man aged 55 to 70 with acute or convalescent COVID-19.

This chain uses TRBV9 with TRBJ2-2; D remains ambiguous. The CDR3 extends over 16 amino acids. The V and J ends lost 0 bases and 2 bases respectively, with 11 bases between them. Germline-derived CDR1 and CDR2 are SGDLS and YYNGEE. The CDR3, as DNA: TGTGCCAGCAGCGTAGATCCCCAAATCAACACCGGGGAGCTGTTTTTT. Amino acids: CASSVDPQINTGELFF.

This clone was counted once. The chain employs TRBV30 and TRBJ2-2, with 7 positions matching TRBD1. The CDR3 runs 17 residues. The trim removed 2 bases at V and 4 bases at J, leaving 13 bases unmatched. Germline CDR1 and CDR2: GTSNPN and SVGIG (reference sequence). CDR3 sequence reads: CAWSIFGTAHPTGELFF. DNA for the CDR3: TGTGCCTGGAGTATTTTCGGGACAGCCCACCCCACCGGGGAGCTGTTTTTT.

The chain is built from TRBV10-2 and TRBJ1-6; 8 nucleotides match TRBD1. Germline V CDR1 and CDR2: WSHSY, SAAADI. The length of the CDR3 is 16 residues. With V trimmed by 6 bases and J by 5 bases, 9 bases remained unmatched. CDR3 bases: TGCGCCAGCAGCCTGGCGACAGGGGACAATAATTCACCCCTCCACTTT. As protein: CASSLATGDNNSPLHF.

J is TRBJ2-1 and V is TRBV11-2, with 11 bases lining up with TRBD2. The J segment lost 1 base and the V segment lost 4 bases, leaving 3 bases of the junction unmatched. This CDR3 comprises 16 residues. The V gene's germline CDR1 is SGHAT and CDR2 FQNNGV. The CDR3 here is CASSSRLAGSYNEQFF. In DNA, the CDR3 is TGTGCCAGCAGCTCAAGACTAGCGGGATCCTACAATGAGCAGTTCTTC.

CDR3 region: CASSFGAFANTIYF. CDR3 nucleotides: TGTGCCAGCAGCTTCGGAGCCTTTGCGAACACCATATATTTT. The chain employs TRBV7-8 and TRBJ1-3, with D unresolved. Trimming removed 3 bases from V and 7 bases from J, with 13 bases in between. There are 14 residues in the CDR3. Per the germline V gene, CDR1 is SGHVS and CDR2 is FQNEAQ.

V gene TRBV9 combines with J gene TRBJ2-5; D possibly corresponds to TRBD1 (5 bases). Germline CDR1 is SGDLS and CDR2 is YYNGEE. The CDR3 is 15 residues long. The V end was cut by 1 base, the J end by 2 bases, with 12 bases between. CDR3 loop: CASSVRGRAQETQYF. CDR3 bases: TGTGCCAGCAGCGTAAGGGGAAGGGCGCAAGAGACCCAGTACTTC.

The J gene is TRBJ2-1, the V gene TRBV30; the D gene is possibly TRBD1 (6 bases). Germline lookup yields CDR1 GTSNPN and CDR2 SVGIG (reference sequence). CDR3 length equals 16 residues. Trimming removed 6 bases at V and 4 bases at J, with 22 bases between. The CDR3 here is CACITRKGVGYNEQFF. The CDR3 DNA reads as TGTGCCTGCATAACAAGGAAGGGGGTAGGTTACAATGAGCAGTTCTTC.

This clone was seen only once. V usage is TRBV28 and J usage is TRBJ1-4; D perhaps matches TRBD1 (6 bases). The CDR3 covers 15 residues. Germline-derived CDR1 and CDR2 are MDHEN and SYDVKM. The V and J ends lost 7 bases and 4 bases respectively, with 16 bases between them. The CDR3 coding sequence is TGTGCCAGCACCGGGAGGTCCAGGGGTAATGAAAAACTGTTTTTT. Its protein product is CASTGRSRGNEKLFF.

This chain joins TRBV28 and TRBJ1-3; weak D call: TRBD1 (6 bases). CDR1 MDHEN and CDR2 SYDVKM come from the germline V gene. The CDR3 sequence is 16 residues long. V was trimmed by 2 bases and J by 3 bases, leaving 14 bases between them. CDR3 protein: CASSLTDQGYGNTIYF. The CDR3 DNA is TGTGCCAGCAGTTTAACCGACCAGGGGTATGGAAACACCATATATTTT.

The CDR3 here is CASSHTFSGNTIYF. In DNA form, the CDR3 reads TGCGCCAGCAGCCACACATTTTCTGGAAACACCATATATTTT. The rearrangement joins TRBV4-1 to TRBJ1-3; no clear D. This CDR3 region has 14 residues. The V gene lost 3 bases and the J gene lost 1 base, with 7 bases spanning the gap. The V gene's germline CDR1 is MGHRA and CDR2 YSYEKL.

The V call is TRBV5-1, the J call TRBJ2-7; TRBD1 agrees at 9 bases. The germline V gene encodes CDR1 SGHRS and CDR2 YFSETQ. V shed 0 bases, J shed 3 bases, and the junction held 4 bases outside the gene matches. The CDR3 has 15 amino acids. In nucleotides, the CDR3 is TGCGCCAGCAGCTTGGCAACAGGGGGCGGCTACGAGCAGTACTTC. It specifies CASSLATGGGYEQYF.

This clone has a handful of counts. The rearrangement joins TRBV10-3 to TRBJ1-2, with 8 bases lining up with TRBD1. Unmatched junction bases numbered 12, after V lost 5 bases and J lost 7 bases. From germline, CDR1 is ENHRY and CDR2 SYGVKD. CDR3 length: 15 residues. The DNA for the CDR3 is TGTGCCATCAGTACCGACGGACAGGGATCTTTTGGCTACACCTTC. Protein: CAISTDGQGSFGYTF.

The chain links TRBV7-2 to TRBJ2-7; 9 positions agree with TRBD1. CDR1 is SGHTA, CDR2 FQGNSA, per germline. V lost 7 bases to trimming and J lost 7 bases; unmatched junction nucleotides: 5. This CDR3 comprises 12 residues. The CDR3 DNA is TGTGCCAGCACACAGGGGGCTGGTGAGCAGTACTTC. Translating gives CASTQGAGEQYF.

V and J are TRBV6-6 and TRBJ2-1; TRBD2 might be the D (5 bases). V was pared by 7 bases and J by 0 bases, with 16 bases between. CDR3 length: 16 amino acids. Germline assignment: CDR1 MNHNY and CDR2 SVGAGI (reference sequence). In nucleotides, the CDR3 is TGTGCCAGCACCTCGGGCGGAGGTAGCTCCTACAATGAGCAGTTCTTC. This translates into CASTSGGGSSYNEQFF.

J is TRBJ2-6 and V is TRBV7-8; D is perhaps TRBD1 (6 bases). The CDR3 runs to 17 residues. Trimming took 1 base from V and 0 from J, leaving 10 bases between them. Looked up from germline, CDR1 is SGHVS and CDR2 is FQNEAQ. The CDR3 spells CASSLGTESSGANVLTF. The CDR3 DNA is TGTGCCAGCAGCTTAGGGACAGAGAGCTCTGGGGCCAACGTCCTGACTTTC.

The chain carries TRBV30 and TRBJ2-7; 7 positions match TRBD1. This CDR3 region has 15 residues. From germline, CDR1 is GTSNPN and CDR2 SVGIG (reference sequence). With V trimmed by 0 bases and J by 1 base, 6 bases remained unmatched. The CDR3 DNA follows: TGTGCCTGGAGTGTACGGGACAGAAAGTCCTACGAGCAGTACTTC. This gives the protein CAWSVRDRKSYEQYF.

The rearrangement links TRBV3-1 (or the pseudogene TRBV3-2) to TRBJ2-1; D is perhaps TRBD2 (6 bases). Trimming removed 4 bases at V and 12 bases at J, with 16 bases between. The germline V gene has CDR1 LGHDT and CDR2 YNNKEL (reference sequence). This CDR3 has 13 residues. Written as DNA, the CDR3 is TGTGCCAGCAGCCCCCCCCAGGGAGGAGGGCAGTTCTTC. This encodes CASSPPQGGGQFF.

V is TRBV7-3 and J is TRBJ2-2; no firm D call. V lost 1 base and J lost 0, with 6 bases in between. In germline, CDR1 is SGHTA, CDR2 FQGTGA. This CDR3 contains 15 residues. The CDR3 DNA reads as TGTGCCAGCAGCTTAATCGCTACGAACACCGGGGAGCTGTTTTTT. This sequence encodes CASSLIATNTGELFF.

The J gene is TRBJ2-7, the V gene TRBV6-1, with 7 bases that match TRBD2. The trim removed 3 bases at V and 2 bases at J, leaving 7 bases unmatched. Per the germline V gene, CDR1 is MNHNS and CDR2 is SASEGT. The CDR3 extends over 15 amino acids. CDR3 DNA sequence: TGTGCCAGCAGTGAGGCGGGGGACGGACCCTACGAGCAGTACTTC. This codes for CASSEAGDGPYEQYF.

This clone was seen once. DNA of the CDR3: TGTGCCAGCTCACCAACCTCGGTAGCGGGACCCGGGGAGCTGTTTTTT. Its protein product is CASSPTSVAGPGELFF. The V call is TRBV18, the J call TRBJ2-2; 8 positions agree with TRBD2. This CDR3 comprises 16 residues. Trimming took 2 bases from V and 6 from J; bases not matched to a gene: 8. CDR1 and CDR2 from the germline V gene are KGHSH and LQKENI.

The rearrangement uses TRBV9 and TRBJ2-2; TRBD2 matches at 12 bases. Germline-derived CDR1 and CDR2 are SGDLS and YYNGEE. This CDR3 spans 15 amino acids. J was trimmed by 6 bases and V by 4 bases; bases with no gene match: 4. The CDR3 nucleotides are TGTGCCAGCAGCCTGCGGACTAGCGGGGCCGGGGAGCTGTTTTTT. Translation: CASSLRTSGAGELFF.

V and J are TRBV5-1 and TRBJ1-3; D not certain. Trimming left V 3 bases short and J 0 bases short, with 10 bases between. Germline V CDR1 and CDR2: SGHRS, YFSETQ. This CDR3 is 15 amino acids long. The CDR3 nucleotides are TGCGCCAGCAGCTCCGACGGAGGCTCTGGAAACACCATATATTTT. Protein product: CASSSDGGSGNTIYF.

The chain joins TRBV24-1 to TRBJ2-1; 9 bases are a match to TRBD1. Germline CDR1 and CDR2: KGHDR and SFDVKD. V trimming: 4 bases; J trimming: 7 bases; junction bases outside the gene matches: 4. The CDR3 loop spans 14 amino acids. This CDR3 is CATSERTGENEQFF. The DNA of the CDR3 is TGTGCCACCAGTGAGCGGACAGGGGAAAATGAGCAGTTCTTC.

This rearrangement joins TRBV5-5 to TRBJ2-3; 7 bases agree with TRBD2. Trimming removed 4 bases from V and 5 bases from J; junction bases left unmatched: 7. The CDR3 totals 14 residues. CDR1 and CDR2 (germline): SGHKS, YYEKEE (reference sequence). CDR3 amino acids: CASSLGGSLDTQYF. CDR3 bases: TGTGCCAGCAGCCTCGGCGGGAGTCTAGATACGCAGTATTTT.

The CDR3 DNA sequence: TGTGCCAGCAGGAGGGAGTGGCATGAGCAGTACTTC. This gives the protein CASRREWHEQYF. V gene TRBV6-5 combines with J gene TRBJ2-7, with D possibly TRBD2 on 5 matching bases. V lost 6 bases and J 7 bases, leaving 13 bases between the germline ends. CDR1 is MNHEY, CDR2 SVGAGI, per germline. The CDR3 extends over 12 amino acids.

This clone occurred once. The rearrangement joins TRBV2 to TRBJ2-1, with 12 bases that match TRBD2. The CDR3 is 16 amino acids. CDR1 and CDR2 (germline): SNHLY, FYNNEI. The V and J ends lost 5 bases and 6 bases, in that order; junction bases with no gene match: 8. The CDR3 here is CASSPILAGGINEQFF. The DNA for the CDR3 is TGTGCCAGCAGTCCAATACTAGCGGGAGGTATCAATGAGCAGTTCTTC. The full variable domain, completed using reference TRBV2 and TRBJ2-1, is EPEVTQTPSHQVTQMGQEVILRCVPISNHLYFYWYRQILGQKVEFLVSFYNNEISEKSEIFDDQFSVERPDGSNFTLKIRSTKLEDSAMYFCASSPILAGGINEQFFGPGTRLTVL.